This T cell receptor beta chain was identified during a study of TIL therapy for anti-PD-1-resistant metastatic lung cancer (dated by TCRdb to the early 2020s). Background on the whole study: Tumors were collected before any PD-1/PD-L1 blockade, after which patients were given nivolumab, and patients who progressed were given lymphodepletion, an infusion of expanded TIL and IL-2. Most of the cohort had lung adenocarcinoma, including a handful of EGFR-mutant tumors and two ALK-rearranged tumors, and half of the patients were either current or former smokers. T cell receptor beta sequencing of tumor and peripheral blood was used to follow clonotypes across the tumor, the expanded TIL product and serial blood samples. A median non-synonymous tumor mutation burden of over 1.2 mutations per megabase was determined across the cohort by whole-exome sequencing. Enrolled patients had a median age of almost 55 years (range about 38-75) and a median tumor PD-L1 proportion score of under 7%. Summary of the overall study and its limitations: Generalizability was limited because the cohort was highly selected, with more treatment-naive, never-smoker and oncogene-addicted patients included than is typical. The baseline peripheral repertoire was partially replaced by infused TIL clonotypes, which then decayed over months, and no apparent association between persistence and response was found. The study protocol defined all tumor marker inferences as exploratory.

Using bias-controlled multiplex PCR with the immunoSEQ v3 hsTCRB kit, the TCR beta CDR3 regions were amplified from genomic DNA. The TCR libraries were sequenced on an Illumina NextSeq 500 to approximately 2.1 million read pairs for survey level or roughly 4.5-6.5 million read pairs for deep level. On the study's bioinformatics: V, D and J genes were assigned, non-productive sequences were removed, and clonality was reported by immunoSEQ Analyzer software. Repertoires were compared using productive Simpson clonality and Morisita overlap index of productive TRB rearrangements between infused TIL and blood. For each clone in blood, the absolute clonotype count was estimated by multiplying the lymphocyte count by the CD3+ fraction and by the clone's productive frequency. The source is immuneACCESS, and TCRdb retained only in-frame sequences with V and J called. Part of the clones is not carried over; for the studies checked, unresolved V genes explain less than half of this, and the remainder is unexplained. V, J and clone size reflect that table, while D and trimming were determined from the DNA. A total of about 19,000 clones appear in this sample, almost 80% of them only once. The ten largest clones add up to 7% to 9% of the sample.

Worth noting for this clone: Its target antigen remains unknown. Nothing much larger sits one base from this clone, and base qualities are not available.

The sample's time point label is to be understood as: pre-treatment sample, taken before nivolumab and TIL therapy. Adults with stage 4 NSCLC were enrolled from October 2017 to early 2020 in a dual-center phase I trial. The samples were drawn from an open-label, single-arm phase I trial testing tumor-infiltrating lymphocyte therapy combined with nivolumab in advanced non-small cell lung cancer. Blood mononuclear cells from EDTA tubes were isolated by Ficoll gradient, snap-frozen as pellets, and DNA was extracted with a Qiagen mini-prep kit. Trimming leaves V shorter by 6 bases and J shorter by 5 bases, with the junction holding 7 bases beyond the gene matches. The CDR3 covers 15 residues, taking in both the cysteine and the phenylalanine. The entry retains the CDR3 DNA only, 45 bases that are in frame from base 1. CDR1 and CDR2, per the germline V gene (reference sequence), are LNHDA and SQIVND.

The sample here was blood, taken at baseline. The sequence was collected from a person between 30 and 80 years old with non-small cell lung cancer. This chain is built from TRBV19 and TRBJ2-1, with 10 junctional bases fitting TRBD2. The DNA sequence is as follows: TGTGCCAGTAGCCCGAAGCGGGGGGGTAACAATGAGCAGTTCTTC. Its amino acids are CASSPKRGGNNEQFF.